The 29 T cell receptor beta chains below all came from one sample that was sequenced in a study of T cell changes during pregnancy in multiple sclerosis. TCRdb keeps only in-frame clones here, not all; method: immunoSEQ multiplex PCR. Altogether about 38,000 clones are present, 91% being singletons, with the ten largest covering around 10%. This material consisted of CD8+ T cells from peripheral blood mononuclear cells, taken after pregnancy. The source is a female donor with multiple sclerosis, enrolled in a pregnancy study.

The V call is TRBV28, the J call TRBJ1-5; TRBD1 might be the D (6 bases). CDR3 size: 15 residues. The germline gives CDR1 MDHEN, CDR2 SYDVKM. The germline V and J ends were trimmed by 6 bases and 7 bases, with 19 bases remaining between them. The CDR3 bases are TGTGCCAGCAGCCCCCGGGAGGGGGAGACGCAGCCCCAGCATTTT. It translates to CASSPREGETQPQHF.

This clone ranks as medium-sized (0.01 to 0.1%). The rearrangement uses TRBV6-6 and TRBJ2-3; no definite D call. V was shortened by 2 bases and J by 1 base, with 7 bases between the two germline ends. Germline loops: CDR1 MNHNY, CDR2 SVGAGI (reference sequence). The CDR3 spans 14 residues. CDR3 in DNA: TGTGCCAGCAGTTACGTTGAGGGCACAGATACGCAGTATTTT. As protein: CASSYVEGTDTQYF.

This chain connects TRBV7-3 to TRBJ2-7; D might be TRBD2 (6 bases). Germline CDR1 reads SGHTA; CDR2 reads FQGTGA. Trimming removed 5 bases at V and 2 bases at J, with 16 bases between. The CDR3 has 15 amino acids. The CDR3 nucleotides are TGTGCCAGCAGCCTAGTCGGGGGTGGGACCTACGAGCAGTACTTC. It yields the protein CASSLVGGGTYEQYF. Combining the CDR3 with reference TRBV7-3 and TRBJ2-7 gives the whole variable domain GAGVSQTPSNKVTEKGKYVELRCDPISGHTALYWYRQSLGQGPEFLIYFQGTGAADDSGLPNDRFFAVRPEGSVSTLKIQRTERGDSAVYLCASSLVGGGTYEQYFGPGTRLTVT.

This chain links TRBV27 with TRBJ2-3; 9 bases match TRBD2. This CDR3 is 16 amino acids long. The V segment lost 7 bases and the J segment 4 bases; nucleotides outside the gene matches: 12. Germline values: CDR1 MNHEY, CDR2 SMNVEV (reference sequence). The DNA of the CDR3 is TGTGCCAGCAAGGGGCCAGGCGGGGGGGCCCCAGATACGCAGTATTTT. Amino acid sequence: CASKGPGGGAPDTQYF.

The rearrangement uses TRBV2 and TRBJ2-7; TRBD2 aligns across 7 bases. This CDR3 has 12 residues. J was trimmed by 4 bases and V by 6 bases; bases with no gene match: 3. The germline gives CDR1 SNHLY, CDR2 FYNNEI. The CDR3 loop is CASRPGRYEQYF. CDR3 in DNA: TGTGCCAGCAGGCCCGGGAGGTACGAGCAGTACTTC. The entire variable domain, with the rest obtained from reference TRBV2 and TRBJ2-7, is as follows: EPEVTQTPSHQVTQMGQEVILRCVPISNHLYFYWYRQILGQKVEFLVSFYNNEISEKSEIFDDQFSVERPDGSNFTLKIRSTKLEDSAMYFCASRPGRYEQYFGPGTRLTVT.

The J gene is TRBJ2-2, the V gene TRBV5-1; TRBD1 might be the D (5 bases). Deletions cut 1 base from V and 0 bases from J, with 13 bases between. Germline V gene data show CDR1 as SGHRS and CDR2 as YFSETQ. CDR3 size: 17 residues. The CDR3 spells CASSLPKGAPNTGELFF. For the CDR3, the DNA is TGCGCCAGCAGCTTGCCCAAAGGGGCGCCGAACACCGGGGAGCTGTTTTTT.

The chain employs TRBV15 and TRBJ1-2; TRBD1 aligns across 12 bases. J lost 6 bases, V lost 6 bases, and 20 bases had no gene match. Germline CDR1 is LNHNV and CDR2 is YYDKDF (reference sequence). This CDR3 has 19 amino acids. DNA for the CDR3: TGTGCCACCAGAGGACTCGGCTCCGGGACAGGGGGCTGGTGGGATGGCTACACCTTC. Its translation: CATRGLGSGTGGWWDGYTF.

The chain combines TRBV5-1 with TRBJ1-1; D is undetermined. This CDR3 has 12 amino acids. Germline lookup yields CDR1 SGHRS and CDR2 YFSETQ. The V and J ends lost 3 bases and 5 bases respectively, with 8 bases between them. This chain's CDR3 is CASSSAGTEAFF. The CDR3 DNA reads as TGCGCCAGCAGCTCAGCAGGAACTGAAGCTTTCTTT.

In nucleotides, the CDR3 is TGTGCCAGCAGCAAAGCCCCGACAGGTACGTCTGTCTACTCTGGAAACACCATATATTTT. Encoded protein: CASSKAPTGTSVYSGNTIYF. The chain links TRBV21-1 to TRBJ1-3; the D call TRBD1 from the table was never checked on the DNA. TRBV21-1 is given as a pseudogene. The CDR3 consists of 20 residues.

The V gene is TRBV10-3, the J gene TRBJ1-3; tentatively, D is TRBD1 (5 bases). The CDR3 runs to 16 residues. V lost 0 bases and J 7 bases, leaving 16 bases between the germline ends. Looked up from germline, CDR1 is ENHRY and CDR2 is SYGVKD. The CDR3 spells CAISESGEEWGNTIYF. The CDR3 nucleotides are TGTGCCATCAGTGAGTCCGGGGAGGAGTGGGGCAACACCATATATTTT.

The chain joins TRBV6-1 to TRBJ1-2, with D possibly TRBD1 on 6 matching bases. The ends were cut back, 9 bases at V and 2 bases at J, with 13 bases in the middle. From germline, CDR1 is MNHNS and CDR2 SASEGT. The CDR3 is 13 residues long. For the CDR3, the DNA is TGTGCCAGTAGACAGGCAGGGAACTATGGCTACACCTTC. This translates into CASRQAGNYGYTF.

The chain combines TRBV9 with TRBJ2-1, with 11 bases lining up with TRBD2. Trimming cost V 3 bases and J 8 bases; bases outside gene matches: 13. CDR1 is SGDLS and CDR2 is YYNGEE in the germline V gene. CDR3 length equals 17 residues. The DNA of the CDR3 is TGTGCCAGCAGCGGCCCGGTTGGGGCTAGCGGGAGGTATGAGCAGTTCTTC. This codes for CASSGPVGASGRYEQFF.

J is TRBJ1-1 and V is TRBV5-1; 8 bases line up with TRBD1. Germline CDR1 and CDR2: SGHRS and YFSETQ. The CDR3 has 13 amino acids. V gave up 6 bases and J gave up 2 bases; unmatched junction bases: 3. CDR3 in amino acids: CASIGQGNTEAFF. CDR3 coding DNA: TGCGCCAGCATCGGACAGGGTAACACTGAAGCTTTCTTT.

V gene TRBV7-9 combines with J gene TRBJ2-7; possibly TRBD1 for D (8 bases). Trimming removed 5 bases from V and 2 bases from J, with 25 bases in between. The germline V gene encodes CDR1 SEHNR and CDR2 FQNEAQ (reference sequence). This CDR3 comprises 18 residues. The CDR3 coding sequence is TGTGCCAGCAGCAGCAAGACAGGGGTGGCGGGAGTCACCTACGAGCAGTACTTC. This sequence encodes CASSSKTGVAGVTYEQYF.

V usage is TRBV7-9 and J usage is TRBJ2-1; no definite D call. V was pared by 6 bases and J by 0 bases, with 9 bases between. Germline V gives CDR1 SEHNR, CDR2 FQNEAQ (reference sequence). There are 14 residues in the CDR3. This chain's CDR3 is CASSRSSSYNEQFF. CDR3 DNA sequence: TGTGCCAGCAGTCGGAGTAGCTCCTACAATGAGCAGTTCTTC.

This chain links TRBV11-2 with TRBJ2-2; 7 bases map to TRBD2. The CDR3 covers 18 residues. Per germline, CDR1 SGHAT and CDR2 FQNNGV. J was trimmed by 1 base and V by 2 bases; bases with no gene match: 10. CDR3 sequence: CASSLSYRGGGNTGELFF. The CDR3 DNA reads TGTGCCAGCAGCTTATCATATCGCGGGGGAGGGAACACCGGGGAGCTGTTTTTT.

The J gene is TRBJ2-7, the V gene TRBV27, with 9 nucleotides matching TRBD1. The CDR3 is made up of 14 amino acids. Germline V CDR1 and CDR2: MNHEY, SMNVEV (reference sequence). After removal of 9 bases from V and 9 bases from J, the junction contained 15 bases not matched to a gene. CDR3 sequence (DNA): TGTGCCAGTCCGTACAGGGGGCGAAGGGTAGGGCAGTACTTC. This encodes CASPYRGRRVGQYF.

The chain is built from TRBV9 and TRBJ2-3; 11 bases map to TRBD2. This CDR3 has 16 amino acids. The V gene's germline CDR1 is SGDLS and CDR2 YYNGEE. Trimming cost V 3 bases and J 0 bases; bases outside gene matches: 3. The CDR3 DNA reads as TGTGCCAGCAGCGACACTAGCGGGGGTAGCACAGATACGCAGTATTTT. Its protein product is CASSDTSGGSTDTQYF. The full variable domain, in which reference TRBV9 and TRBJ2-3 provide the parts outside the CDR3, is DSGVTQTPKHLITATGQRVTLRCSPRSGDLSVYWYQQSLDQGLQFLIQYYNGEERAKGNILERFSAQQFPDLHSELNLSSLELGDSALYFCASSDTSGGSTDTQYFGPGTRLTVL.

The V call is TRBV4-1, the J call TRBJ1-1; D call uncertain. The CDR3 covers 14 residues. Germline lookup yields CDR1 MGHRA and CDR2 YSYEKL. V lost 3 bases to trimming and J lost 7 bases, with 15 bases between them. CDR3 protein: CASSHELPRGEAFF. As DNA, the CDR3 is TGCGCCAGCAGCCACGAACTTCCTCGCGGTGAAGCTTTCTTT.

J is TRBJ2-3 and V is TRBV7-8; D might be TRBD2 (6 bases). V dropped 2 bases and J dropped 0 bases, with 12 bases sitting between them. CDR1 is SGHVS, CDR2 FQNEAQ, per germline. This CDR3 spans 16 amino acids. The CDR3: CASSLLASTSTDTQYF. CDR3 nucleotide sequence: TGTGCCAGCAGCTTACTAGCGTCCACTAGCACAGATACGCAGTATTTT.

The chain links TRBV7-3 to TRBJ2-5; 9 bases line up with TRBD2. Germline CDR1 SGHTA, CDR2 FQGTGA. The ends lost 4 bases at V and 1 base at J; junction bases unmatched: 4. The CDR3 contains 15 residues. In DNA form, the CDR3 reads TGTGCCAGCAGCTCTGGCGGGGGGGCCCAAGAGACCCAGTACTTC. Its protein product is CASSSGGGAQETQYF.

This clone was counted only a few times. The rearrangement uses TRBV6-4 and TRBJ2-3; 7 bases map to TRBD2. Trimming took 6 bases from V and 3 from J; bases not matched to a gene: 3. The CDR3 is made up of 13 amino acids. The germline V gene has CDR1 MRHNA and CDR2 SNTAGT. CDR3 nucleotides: TGTGCCAGCAGCGCGGGGGAGACAGATACGCAGTATTTT. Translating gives CASSAGETDTQYF.

CDR3 in amino acids: CASSWGDEQFF. The CDR3 DNA reads TGCGCCAGCAGCTGGGGGGATGAGCAGTTCTTC. J is TRBJ2-1 and V is TRBV5-1; D possibly corresponds to TRBD2 (6 bases). Germline loops: CDR1 SGHRS, CDR2 YFSETQ. Trimming removed 3 bases from V and 8 bases from J, with 6 bases in between. CDR3 length equals 11 residues.

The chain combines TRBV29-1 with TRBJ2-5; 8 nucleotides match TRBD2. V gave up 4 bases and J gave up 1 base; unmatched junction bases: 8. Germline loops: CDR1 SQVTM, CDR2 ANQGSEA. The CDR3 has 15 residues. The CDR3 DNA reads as TGCAGCGTTGGAGGGCGGGGGGCCCGCCAAGAGACCCAGTACTTC. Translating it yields CSVGGRGARQETQYF.

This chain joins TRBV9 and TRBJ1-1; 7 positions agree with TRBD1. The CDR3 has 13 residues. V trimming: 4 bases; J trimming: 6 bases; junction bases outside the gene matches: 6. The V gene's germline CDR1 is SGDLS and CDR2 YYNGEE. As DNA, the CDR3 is TGTGCCAGCAGCCCCCGACAGGGATCTGAAGCTTTCTTT. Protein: CASSPRQGSEAFF. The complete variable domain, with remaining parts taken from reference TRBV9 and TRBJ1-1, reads DSGVTQTPKHLITATGQRVTLRCSPRSGDLSVYWYQQSLDQGLQFLIQYYNGEERAKGNILERFSAQQFPDLHSELNLSSLELGDSALYFCASSPRQGSEAFFGQGTRLTVV.

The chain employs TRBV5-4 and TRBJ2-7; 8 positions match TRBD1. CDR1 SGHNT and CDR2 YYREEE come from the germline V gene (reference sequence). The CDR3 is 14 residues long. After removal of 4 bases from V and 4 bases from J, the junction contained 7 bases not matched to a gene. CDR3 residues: CASSSRDRLYEQYF. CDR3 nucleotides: TGTGCCAGCAGCAGCCGGGACAGGCTTTACGAGCAGTACTTC.

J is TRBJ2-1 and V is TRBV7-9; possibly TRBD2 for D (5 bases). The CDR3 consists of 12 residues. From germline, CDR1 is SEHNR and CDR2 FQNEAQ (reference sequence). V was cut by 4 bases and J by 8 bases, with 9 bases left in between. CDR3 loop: CASSSAGDEQFF. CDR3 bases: TGTGCCAGCAGCTCGGCCGGGGATGAGCAGTTCTTC.

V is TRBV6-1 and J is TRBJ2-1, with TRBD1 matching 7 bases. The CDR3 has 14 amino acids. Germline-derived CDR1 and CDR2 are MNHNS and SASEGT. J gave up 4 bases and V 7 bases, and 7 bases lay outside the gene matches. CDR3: CASTQGGRYNEQFF. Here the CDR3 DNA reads TGTGCCAGCACCCAAGGGGGCAGATACAATGAGCAGTTCTTC.

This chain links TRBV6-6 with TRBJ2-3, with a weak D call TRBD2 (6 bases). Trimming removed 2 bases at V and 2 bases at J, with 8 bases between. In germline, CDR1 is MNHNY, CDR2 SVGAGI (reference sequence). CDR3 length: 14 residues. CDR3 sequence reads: CASSYTDYTDTQYF. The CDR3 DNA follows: TGTGCCAGCAGTTACACGGACTACACAGATACGCAGTATTTT.